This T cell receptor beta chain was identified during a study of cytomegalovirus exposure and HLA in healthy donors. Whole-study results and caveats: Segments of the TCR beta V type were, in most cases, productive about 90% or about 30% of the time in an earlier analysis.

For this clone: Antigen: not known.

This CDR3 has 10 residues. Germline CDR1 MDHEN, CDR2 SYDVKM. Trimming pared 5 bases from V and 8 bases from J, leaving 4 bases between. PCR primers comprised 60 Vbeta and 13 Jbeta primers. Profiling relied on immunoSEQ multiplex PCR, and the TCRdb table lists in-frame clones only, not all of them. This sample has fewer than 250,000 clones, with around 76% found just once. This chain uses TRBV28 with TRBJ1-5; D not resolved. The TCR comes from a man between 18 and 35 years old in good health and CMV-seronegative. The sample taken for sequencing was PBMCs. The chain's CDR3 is CASSIKPQHF. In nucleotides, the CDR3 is TGTGCCAGCAGTATCAAGCCCCAGCATTTT.